Listed below are T cell receptor beta chains from one sample, sequenced in a study of OX40 agonist ivuxolimab in advanced cancers. Sequenced by immunoSEQ multiplex PCR; TCRdb stores in-frame clones only, minus some. Of tens of thousands of clones listed, 70% to 90% are singletons. Sequences were derived from CD4+ or CD8+ T cells sorted from blood, sampled in a trial of the OX40 agonist ivuxolimab. The receptor source for this set is an adult with an advanced solid tumor such as melanoma, head and neck, liver or kidney cancer. Each CDR3 is given with its conserved first and last residue. D genes are given only for firm matches. Rows may omit the clone size; those that give it use once, few, many or a size class.

>TRBJ1-1|-|TRBV11-2|14|-
TGTGCCAGCAGCTTAGAACGAGGGAGGACTGAAGCTTTCTTT
CASSLERGRTEAFF
>TRBJ2-4|TRBD1|TRBV28|13|once
TGTGCCAGCAAGGGACAGGGCTTAAACATTCAGTACTTC
CASKGQGLNIQYF
>TRBJ2-2|TRBD1|TRBV12-5|17|once
TGTGCTAGTGGTTTTTTCGCCGGGACAGCATACACCGGGGAGCTGTTTTTT
CASGFFAGTAYTGELFF
>TRBJ1-4|-|TRBV25-1|18|once
TGTGCCAGCAGCGCCGGGGAACTCGGATACAGGATGGATGAAAAACTGTTTTTT
CASSAGELGYRMDEKLFF
>TRBJ2-1|TRBD2|TRBV9|15|-
TGTGCCAGCAGCGTCGCGGGAGGGTCCTACAATGAGCAGTTCTTC
CASSVAGGSYNEQFF
>TRBJ1-4|-|TRBV29-1|13|-
TGCAGCGTTGAAGAGGGCCCGAATGAAAAACTGTTTTTT
CSVEEGPNEKLFF
>TRBJ2-2|TRBD2|TRBV7-8|15|-
TGTGCCAGCAGGCCTAGACTAGCGGGAACCGGGGAGCTGTTTTTT
CASRPRLAGTGELFF
>TRBJ2-2|TRBD2|TRBV6-1|17|-
TGTGCCAGCAGTGAAGCGAGGGCTAGCGGACTTACCGGGGAGCTGTTTTTT
CASSEARASGLTGELFF
>TRBJ1-1|-|TRBV5-1|15|-
TGCGCCAGCAGCCGGCGTCCGGGGGAGGACACTGAAGCTTTCTTT
CASSRRPGEDTEAFF
>TRBJ1-2|TRBD1|TRBV28|15|-
TGTGCCAGCAGAAGTACAGGGGGATCAACGTGGGGCTACACCTTC
CASRSTGGSTWGYTF
>TRBJ2-1|-|TRBV11-2|15|-
TGTGCCAGCAGCTTAGTGCTTTCGAGGGACCATGAGCAGTTCTTC
CASSLVLSRDHEQFF
>TRBJ2-2|-|TRBV4-1|15|-
TGCGCCAGCAGCCAATGGGGGGGCCCGGGCGGGGAGCTGTTTTTT
CASSQWGGPGGELFF
>TRBJ2-4|-|TRBV19|14|-
TGTGCCAGTAGAAGGGAGGGGGCCGAAAACATTCAGTACTTC
CASRREGAENIQYF
>TRBJ1-2|-|TRBV9|11|few
TGTGCCAGCACGAGGGGCTATGGCTACACCTTC
CASTRGYGYTF
>TRBJ1-2|TRBD1|TRBV7-9|13|-
TGTGCCAGCAGCTTCGGACAGGGCCAAGGCTACACCTTC
CASSFGQGQGYTF
>TRBJ1-1|-|TRBV6-5|15|-
TGTGCCAGCAGTTACTCGAAGGGAGGGGATACTGAAGCTTTCTTT
CASSYSKGGDTEAFF
>TRBJ2-2|-|TRBV14|12|-
TGTGCCAGCAGCCAGTTCACCGGGGAGCTGTTTTTT
CASSQFTGELFF
>TRBJ1-4|-|TRBV4-1|16|-
TGCGCCAGCAGCCAAGTTTCGACGGCAACTAATGAAAAACTGTTTTTT
CASSQVSTATNEKLFF
>TRBJ2-5|-|TRBV5-1|16|-
TGCGCCAGCAGCCGGGGACAAGGAGGGGGTCAAGAGACCCAGTACTTC
CASSRGQGGGQETQYF
>TRBJ2-7|-|TRBV28|14|-
TGTGCCAGCAGTTTAGTGGGGAGCTCCTACGAGCAGTACTTC
CASSLVGSSYEQYF
>TRBJ2-1|TRBD2|TRBV5-1|16|-
TGCGCCAGCAGCGTAGCGGGAGTACACTCCTACAATGAGCAGTTCTTC
CASSVAGVHSYNEQFF
>TRBJ1-6|-|TRBV4-1|16|-
TGCGCCAGCAGCCAAGCCGTGAACGAATATAATTCACCCCTCCACTTT
CASSQAVNEYNSPLHF
>TRBJ2-5|TRBD2|TRBV30|14|-
TGTGCCTGGAGTACTAGCGGTAATCGAGAGACCCAGTACTTC
CAWSTSGNRETQYF
>TRBJ1-5|-|TRBV30|18|once
TGTGCCTGGAGTGTTTCGGGGTCGAGCTATAACAGCAATCAGCCCCAGCATTTT
CAWSVSGSSYNSNQPQHF
>TRBJ2-2|TRBD2|TRBV10-1|17|-
TGCGCCAGCAGGGCAGGACTAGCGGGTGCGAACACCGGGGAGCTGTTTTTT
CASRAGLAGANTGELFF
>TRBJ2-7|-|TRBV11-1|14|-
TGTGCCAGCAGCTTACGGCTAGCTGATTACGAGCAGTACTTC
CASSLRLADYEQYF
>TRBJ1-2|-|TRBV29-1|11|-
TGCAGCGTTGAAGAGACGGGTGGCTACACCTTC
CSVEETGGYTF
>TRBJ1-4|TRBD1|TRBV5-1|14|-
TGCGCCAGCAGCGGACAGGGGGGGTTCGAAAAACTGTTTTTT
CASSGQGGFEKLFF
>TRBJ2-1|-|TRBV10-3|13|-
TGTGCCATCAAGGAACTTTCGCAAGATGAGCAGTTCTTC
CAIKELSQDEQFF
>TRBJ2-7|-|TRBV30|12|once
TGTGCCTGGAGTGAGGGGGGCCCGAGGCAGTACTTC
CAWSEGGPRQYF
>TRBJ2-7|TRBD2|TRBV4-2|14|-
TGTGCCAGCAGCTTAGCGGGAGGGTTTCAAGAGCAGTACTTC
CASSLAGGFQEQYF
>TRBJ2-5|-|TRBV7-9|16|-
TGTGCCAGCAGCTTAGGCGGGGCAGGACCCATAAAGACCCAGTACTTC
CASSLGGAGPIKTQYF
>TRBJ1-1|-|TRBV4-1|15|-
TGCGCCAGCATCTCATCGGTAGGGATGAACACTGAAGCTTTCTTT
CASISSVGMNTEAFF
>TRBJ2-3|-|TRBV9|12|-
TGTGCCAGCAGCCCACAGGGGGGGACGCAGTATTTT
CASSPQGGTQYF
>TRBJ1-1|-|TRBV11-2|14|-
TGTGCCAGCAGCCCCCGGGGGGGGCTTACTGAAGCTTTCTTT
CASSPRGGLTEAFF
>TRBJ2-2|-|TRBV10-3|13|few
TGTGCCATCAGTGATGTAGGGACCGGGGAGCTGTTTTTT
CAISDVGTGELFF
>TRBJ2-2|-|TRBV30|14|once
TGTGCCTGGAGTGAAGGAGATCGCACCGGGGAGCTGTTTTTT
CAWSEGDRTGELFF
>TRBJ2-7|TRBD1|TRBV6-6|14|-
TGTGCCAGCAGTTCCAGGGACAGGGTCTACGAGCAGTACTTC
CASSSRDRVYEQYF